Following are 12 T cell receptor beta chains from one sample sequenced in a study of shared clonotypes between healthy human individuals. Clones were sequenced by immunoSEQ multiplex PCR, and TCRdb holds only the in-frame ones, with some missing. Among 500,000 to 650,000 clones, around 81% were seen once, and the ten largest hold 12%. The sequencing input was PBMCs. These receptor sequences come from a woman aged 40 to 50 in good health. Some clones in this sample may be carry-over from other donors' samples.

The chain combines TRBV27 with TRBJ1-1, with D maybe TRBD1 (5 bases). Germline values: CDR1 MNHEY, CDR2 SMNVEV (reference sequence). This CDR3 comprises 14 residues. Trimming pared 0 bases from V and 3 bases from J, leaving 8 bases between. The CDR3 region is CASSLSRDYTEAFF. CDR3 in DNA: TGTGCCAGCAGTTTATCCAGGGACTACACTGAAGCTTTCTTT.

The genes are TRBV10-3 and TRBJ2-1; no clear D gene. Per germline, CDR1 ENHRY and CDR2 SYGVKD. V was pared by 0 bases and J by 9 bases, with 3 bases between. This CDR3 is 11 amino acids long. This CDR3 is CAISESSEQFF. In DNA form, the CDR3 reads TGTGCCATCAGTGAGTCATCTGAGCAGTTCTTC.

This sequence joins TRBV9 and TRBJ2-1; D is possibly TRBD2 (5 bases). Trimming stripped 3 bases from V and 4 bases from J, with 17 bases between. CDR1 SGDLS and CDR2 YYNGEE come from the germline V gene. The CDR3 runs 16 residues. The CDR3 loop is CASSASGSPRYNEQFF. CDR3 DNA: TGTGCCAGCAGCGCGAGTGGGAGCCCCAGGTACAATGAGCAGTTCTTC.

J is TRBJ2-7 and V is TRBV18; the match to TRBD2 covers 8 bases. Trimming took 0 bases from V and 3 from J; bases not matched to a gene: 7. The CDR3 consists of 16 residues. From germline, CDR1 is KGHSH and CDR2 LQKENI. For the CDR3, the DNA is TGTGCCAGCTCACCACCCGGGGAGCGGGAGATCTACGAGCAGTACTTC. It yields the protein CASSPPGEREIYEQYF.

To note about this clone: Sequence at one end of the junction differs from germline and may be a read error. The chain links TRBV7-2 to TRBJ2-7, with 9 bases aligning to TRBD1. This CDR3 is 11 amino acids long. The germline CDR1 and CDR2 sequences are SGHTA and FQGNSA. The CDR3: CASSLGGDRVF. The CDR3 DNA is TGTGCCAGCAGCTTAGGTGGGGACAGGGTCTTC.

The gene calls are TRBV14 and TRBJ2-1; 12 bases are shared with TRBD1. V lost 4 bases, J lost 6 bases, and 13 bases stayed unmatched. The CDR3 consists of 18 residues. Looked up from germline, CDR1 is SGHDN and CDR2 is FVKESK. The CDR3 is CASSPGLPGQGAGNEQFF. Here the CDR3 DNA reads TGTGCCAGCAGCCCAGGACTCCCGGGACAGGGGGCGGGCAATGAGCAGTTCTTC.

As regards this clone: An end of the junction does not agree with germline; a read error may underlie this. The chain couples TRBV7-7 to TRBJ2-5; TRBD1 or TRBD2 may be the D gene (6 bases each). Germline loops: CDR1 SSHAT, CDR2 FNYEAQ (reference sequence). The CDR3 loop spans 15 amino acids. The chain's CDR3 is CASSLGGSLQETQYF. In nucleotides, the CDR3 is TGTGCTAGCAGCTTAGGGGGGTCCCTCCAAGAGACCCAGTACTTC. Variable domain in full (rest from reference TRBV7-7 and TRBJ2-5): GAGVSQSPRYKVTKRGQDVTLRCDPISSHATLYWYQQALGQGPEFLTYFNYEAQPDKSGLPSDRFSAERPEGSISTLTIQRTEQRDSAMYRCASSLGGSLQETQYFGPGTRLLVL.

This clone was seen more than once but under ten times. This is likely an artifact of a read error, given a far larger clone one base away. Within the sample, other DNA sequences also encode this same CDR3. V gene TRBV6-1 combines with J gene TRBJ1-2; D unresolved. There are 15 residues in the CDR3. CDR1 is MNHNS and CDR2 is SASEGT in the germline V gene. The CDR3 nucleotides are TGTGCCAGCAGCGAAGCATCGACCGGCGGGTATGGCTACACCTTC. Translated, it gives CASSEASTGGYGYTF.

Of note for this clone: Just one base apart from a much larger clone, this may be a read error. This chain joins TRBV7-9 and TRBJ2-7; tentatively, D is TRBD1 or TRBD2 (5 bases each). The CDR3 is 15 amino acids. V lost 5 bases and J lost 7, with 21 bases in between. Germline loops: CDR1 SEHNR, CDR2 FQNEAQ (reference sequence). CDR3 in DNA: TGTGCCAGCAGCCGCACCTTGTCCGGGGCAAGGGAGCAGTACTTC. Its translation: CASSRTLSGAREQYF. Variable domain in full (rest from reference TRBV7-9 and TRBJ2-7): DTGVSQNPRHKITKRGQNVTFRCDPISEHNRLYWYRQTLGQGPEFLTYFQNEAQLEKSRLLSDRFSAERPKGSFSTLEIQRTEQGDSAMYLCASSRTLSGAREQYFGPGTRLTVT.

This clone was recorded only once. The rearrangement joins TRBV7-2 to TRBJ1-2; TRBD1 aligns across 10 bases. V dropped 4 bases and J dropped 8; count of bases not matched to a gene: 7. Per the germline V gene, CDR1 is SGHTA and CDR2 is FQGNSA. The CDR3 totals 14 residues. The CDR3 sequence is CASSYPGTGVGYTF. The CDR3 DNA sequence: TGTGCCAGCAGCTATCCCGGGACAGGGGTCGGCTACACCTTC.

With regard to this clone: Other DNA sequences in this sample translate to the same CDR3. This CDR3 reads CASSQAGAETQYF. The DNA of the CDR3 is TGTGCCAGCAGCCAAGCGGGAGCAGAGACCCAGTACTTC. This chain uses TRBV28 with TRBJ2-5; 8 bases are a match to TRBD2. Germline V lookup: CDR1 MDHEN, CDR2 SYDVKM. The CDR3 covers 13 residues. With V trimmed by 6 bases and J by 4 bases, 4 bases remained unmatched.

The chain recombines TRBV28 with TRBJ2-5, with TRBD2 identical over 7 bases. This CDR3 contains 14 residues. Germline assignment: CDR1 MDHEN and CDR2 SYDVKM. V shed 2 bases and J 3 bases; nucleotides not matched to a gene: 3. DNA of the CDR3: TGTGCCAGCAGTTTAGACCTAGCGGAAGAGACCCAGTACTTC. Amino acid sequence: CASSLDLAEETQYF.